One and the same sample provided the 3 T cell receptor beta chains below, sequenced in a study of T cells in Graves' hyperthyroidism and ophthalmopathy. RNA transcripts served as the template for amplifying TCR beta CDR3 regions. When the TCR CDR3 underwent first-round RT-PCR, the HTBI primer set was used. From the multiplex PCR reads, TCRdb called clonotypes with MiXCR, one entry per CDR3 protein. The repertoire consists of under 350,000 distinct CDR3 sequences, with about 17% occurring once and the leading ten covering around 55%. What was sequenced was blood. Source of these receptors: a woman aged 55-75 years with Graves' ophthalmopathy.

This clonotype was recorded many times. The chain has TRBV20-1 and TRBJ2-7; 7 bases map to TRBD1. Germline CDR1 reads DFQATT; CDR2 reads SNEGSKA (reference sequence). V lost 3 bases to trimming and J lost 4 bases; unmatched junction nucleotides: 9. CDR3 length: 14 amino acids. CDR3 in amino acids: CSARPRQGLYEQYF. CDR3 nucleotide sequence: TGCAGTGCTAGGCCAAGACAGGGTCTTTACGAGCAGTACTTC.

The chain uses TRBV19 and TRBJ1-1, with D possibly being TRBD1 (6 bases). CDR3 length: 16 residues. V lost 2 bases and J 1 base, leaving 14 bases between the germline ends. The germline V gene has CDR1 LNHDA and CDR2 SQIVND (reference sequence). In DNA form, the CDR3 reads TGTGCCAGTAGTATATTGCTACAGGGTTCGAACACTGAAGCTTTCTTT. It encodes CASSILLQGSNTEAFF.

The sample holds a few counts of this clonotype. This may be a read error, as it is one base from a much larger clone. V and J are TRBV28 and TRBJ1-2, with no clear D. This CDR3 spans 14 amino acids. CDR1 and CDR2 (germline): MDHEN, SYDVKM. The CDR3 reads CASSSLRLGYDYTF. As DNA, the CDR3 is TGTGCCAGCAGTTCCCTAAGGCTAGGCTATGACTACACCTTC.